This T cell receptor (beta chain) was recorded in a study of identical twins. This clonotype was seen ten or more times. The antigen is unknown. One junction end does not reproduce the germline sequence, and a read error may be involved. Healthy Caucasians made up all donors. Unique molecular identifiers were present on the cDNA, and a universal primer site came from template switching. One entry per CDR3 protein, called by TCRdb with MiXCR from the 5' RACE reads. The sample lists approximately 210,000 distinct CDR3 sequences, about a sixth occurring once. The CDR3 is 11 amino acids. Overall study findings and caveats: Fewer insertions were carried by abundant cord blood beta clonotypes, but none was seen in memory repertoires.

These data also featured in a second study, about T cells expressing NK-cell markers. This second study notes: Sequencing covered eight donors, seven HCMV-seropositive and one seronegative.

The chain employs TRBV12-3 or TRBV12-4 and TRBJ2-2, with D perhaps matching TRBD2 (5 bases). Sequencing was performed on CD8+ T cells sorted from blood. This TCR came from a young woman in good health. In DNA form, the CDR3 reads TGTGCCAGCAGTTTTTCCGGGGAACTGTTTTTT. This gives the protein CASSFSGELFF.